The T cell receptor (beta chain) under discussion was sequenced for a study of response to subunit inactivated influenza vaccine. General study results and limits: That few new T cells are recruited by each seasonal influenza vaccination was the authors' suggestion.

V gave up 5 bases and J gave up 6 bases; unmatched junction bases: 6. The CDR3 extends over 12 amino acids. Germline V gene lookup returns CDR1 DFQATT and CDR2 SNEGSKA (reference sequence). This clonotype was recorded a few times. What it binds is unknown. MiXCR, run by TCRdb on the RT-PCR reads, gives a single entry per CDR3 protein. The sample yields 450,000 to 500,000 distinct CDR3 sequences, 9.5% to 13% seen once. The specimen was PBMCs from blood, collected 45 days after vaccination. The gene calls are TRBV20-1 and TRBJ1-2; 7 nucleotides agree with TRBD1. The TCR was taken from a man over 45 who received an inactivated influenza vaccine. The chain's CDR3 is CSAAKGANGYTF. The CDR3 nucleotides are TGCAGTGCTGCCAAGGGGGCAAATGGCTACACCTTC.